These 9 T cell receptor beta chains were all obtained from the same sample, sequenced in a study of somatic mutations in cytotoxic T cells in rheumatoid arthritis. TCRdb keeps only in-frame clones here, not all; method: immunoSEQ multiplex PCR. The sample records thousands of clones, 85% being singletons. Input material: CD8+ T cells sorted from blood. These receptor sequences come from a man between 60 and 75 years old with rheumatoid arthritis.

This clone was found a few times. The chain combines TRBV28 with TRBJ1-1; a weak D match, TRBD1 (6 bases). The germline V and J ends were trimmed by 7 bases and 4 bases, with 16 bases remaining between them. CDR1 is MDHEN and CDR2 is SYDVKM in the germline V gene. The CDR3 is 14 residues long. CDR3 protein: CASTAGQPGTEAFF. CDR3 DNA: TGTGCCAGCACCGCCGGACAGCCGGGCACTGAAGCTTTCTTT.

A word on this clone: Compared with germline, one end of the junction differs, possibly owing to a read error. This CDR3 is also generated by other DNA sequences in the sample. The chain carries TRBV7-6 and TRBJ1-6; possible D gene TRBD1, 6 bases. The CDR3 loop spans 16 amino acids. Per germline, CDR1 SGHVS and CDR2 FNYEAQ. The CDR3 sequence is CASSPGHSSYNSPLHF. CDR3 in DNA: TGTGCCAGCAGCCCGGGACACAGCTCCTATAATTCCCCCCTCCACTTT.

The rearrangement joins TRBV10-1 to TRBJ2-3; D might be TRBD1 (5 bases). Trimming left V 7 bases short and J 2 bases short, with 13 bases between. The CDR3 loop spans 14 amino acids. From germline, CDR1 is WNHNN and CDR2 SYGVQD (reference sequence). The CDR3: CASNSRQPTDTQYF. CDR3 DNA: TGCGCCAGCAATTCCCGACAGCCCACAGATACGCAGTATTTT.

In regard to this clone: Other DNA sequences of this sample code for an identical CDR3. The chain combines TRBV11-2 with TRBJ1-6; D might be TRBD1 (5 bases). Germline CDR1 is SGHAT and CDR2 is FQNNGV. The CDR3 consists of 16 residues. Between the trimmed V and J ends, which lost 1 base and 7 bases, there was a span of 14 bases. In DNA, the CDR3 is TGTGCCAGCAGCTTAGCGGGGGGTCAGTTCAATTCACCCCTCCACTTT. It is translated as CASSLAGGQFNSPLHF. Together with reference TRBV11-2 and TRBJ1-6, the CDR3 gives the full variable domain: EAGVAQSPRYKIIEKRQSVAFWCNPISGHATLYWYQQILGQGPKLLIQFQNNGVVDDSQLPKDRFSAERLKGVDSTLKIQPAKLEDSAVYLCASSLAGGQFNSPLHFGNGTRLTVT.

This sequence joins TRBV11-2 and TRBJ2-3, with TRBD2 matching 10 bases. Germline CDR1 SGHAT, CDR2 FQNNGV. The CDR3 covers 17 residues. V trimming: 1 base; J trimming: 2 bases; junction bases outside the gene matches: 6. The CDR3 loop reads CASSLVPGLAATDTQYF. The CDR3 coding sequence is TGTGCCAGCAGCTTAGTTCCCGGACTAGCGGCCACAGATACGCAGTATTTT.

The V and J genes are TRBV7-9 and TRBJ1-1; no clear D gene. Trimming took 5 bases from V and 11 from J, leaving 15 bases between them. This CDR3 region has 12 residues. Germline lookup yields CDR1 SEHNR and CDR2 FQNEAQ (reference sequence). The CDR3 region is CASSPPGGDAFF. The CDR3 nucleotides are TGTGCCAGCAGCCCCCCAGGTGGTGATGCTTTCTTT.

The gene calls are TRBV18 and TRBJ1-2, with 7 bases that match TRBD1. This CDR3 has 14 residues. Per the germline V gene, CDR1 is KGHSH and CDR2 is LQKENI. The trim removed 2 bases at V and 2 bases at J, leaving 2 bases unmatched. Written as DNA, the CDR3 is TGTGCCAGCTCACCAGAGGGGGCGAACTATGGCTACACCTTC. Translation gives CASSPEGANYGYTF.

The chain recombines TRBV5-4 with TRBJ2-1, with D maybe TRBD2 (6 bases). CDR3 length: 11 amino acids. Trimming shortened V by 3 bases and J by 15 bases, and 13 bases separated the two germline ends. Germline-derived CDR1 and CDR2 are SGHNT and YYREEE (reference sequence). DNA of the CDR3: TGTGCCAGCAGCTCGGGACTCCGACGGTTCTTC. As protein: CASSSGLRRFF.

The V gene is TRBV6-6, the J gene TRBJ1-1, with 8 bases that match TRBD1. V was clipped by 5 bases and J by 6 bases; unmatched bases: 2. The CDR3 totals 12 residues. Germline loops: CDR1 MNHNY, CDR2 SVGAGI (reference sequence). The CDR3 region is CASSPTGAEAFF. DNA for the CDR3: TGTGCCAGCAGTCCGACAGGGGCTGAAGCTTTCTTT.